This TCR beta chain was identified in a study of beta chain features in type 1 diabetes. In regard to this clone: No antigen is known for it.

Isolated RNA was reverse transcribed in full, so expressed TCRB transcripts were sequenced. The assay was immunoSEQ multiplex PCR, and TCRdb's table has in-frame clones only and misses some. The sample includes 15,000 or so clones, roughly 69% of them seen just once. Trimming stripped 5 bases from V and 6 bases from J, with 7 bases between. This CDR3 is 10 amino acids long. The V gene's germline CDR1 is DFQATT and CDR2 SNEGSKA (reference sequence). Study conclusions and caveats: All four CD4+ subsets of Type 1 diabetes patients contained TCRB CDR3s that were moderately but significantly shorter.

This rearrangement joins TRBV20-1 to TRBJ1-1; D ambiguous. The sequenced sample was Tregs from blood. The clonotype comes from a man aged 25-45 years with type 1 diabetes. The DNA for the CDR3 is TGCAGTGCTCACCGGGCTGAAGCTTTCTTT. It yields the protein CSAHRAEAFF.